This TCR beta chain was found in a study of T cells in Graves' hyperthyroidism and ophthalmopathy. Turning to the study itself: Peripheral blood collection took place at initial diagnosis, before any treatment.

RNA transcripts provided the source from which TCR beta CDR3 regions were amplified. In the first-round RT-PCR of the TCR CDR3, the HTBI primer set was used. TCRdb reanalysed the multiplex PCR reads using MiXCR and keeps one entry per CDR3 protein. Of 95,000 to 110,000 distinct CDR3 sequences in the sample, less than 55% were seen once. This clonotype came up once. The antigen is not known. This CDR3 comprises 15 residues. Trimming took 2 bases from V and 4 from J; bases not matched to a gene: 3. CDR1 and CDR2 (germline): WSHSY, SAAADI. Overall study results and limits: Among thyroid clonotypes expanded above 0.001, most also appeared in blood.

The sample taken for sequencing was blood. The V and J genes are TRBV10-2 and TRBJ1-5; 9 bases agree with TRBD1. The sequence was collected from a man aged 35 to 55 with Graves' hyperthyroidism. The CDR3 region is CASSEGQGINQPQHF. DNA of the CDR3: TGCGCCAGCAGTGAGGGACAGGGGATTAATCAGCCCCAGCATTTT.